This T cell receptor (beta chain) was captured by sequencing in a study of blood T cells in healthy people across ages. Study-wide findings and caveats: Naive CD4+ cell counts and diversity both ran higher in long-lived than in aged donors. TCR beta diversity, measured per million T cells, fell in a roughly linear way with age. It was held that the diversity estimates obtained from one million T cells were underestimates.

Only a few counts were recorded for this clonotype. Its target is unknown. Germline CDR1 and CDR2: SGHTA and FQGNSA. J lost 3 bases, V lost 5 bases, and 5 bases had no gene match. This CDR3 is 15 amino acids long. Together with a sample-barcoded 5' primer, a J-beta primer mix was included in a second PCR lasting roughly 6 to 12 cycles. TCRdb passed the 5' RACE reads through MiXCR, listing each CDR3 protein once. The data contain some 1.5 million distinct CDR3 sequences, about 30% of them singletons. V and J are TRBV7-2 and TRBJ1-5, with 9 bases fitting TRBD1. This TCR was recovered from a woman aged 25-40 years in good health. Sample: blood. In nucleotides, the CDR3 is TGTGCCAGCAGCGACCGGACAGGGGTCAATCAGCCCCAGCATTTT. Protein product: CASSDRTGVNQPQHF.